These 27 T cell receptor delta chains were sequenced from one sample in a study of gamma-delta T cells after stem cell transplantation. TCRdb fed the RT-PCR reads into CATT to redo clone calling. The sample yields approximately 1,200 delta-chain clones, 40% to 50% seen once. Sequencing was performed on gamma-delta T cells. All receptors come from a human donor. It is not recorded whose cells these are; they may come from a transplant donor. This table probably holds off-target reads from a library built for another chain.

This clone was counted a few times. The chain combines TRDV2 with TRDJ1; TRDD3 matches at 11 bases. Trimming at V came to 0 bases and at J to 3 bases, leaving 20 bases not matched to a gene. The CDR3 is 21 residues long. Germline CDR1 GEAIGNYY, CDR2 EKD. DNA of the CDR3: TGTGCCTGTGACACCCTACGACTGGGGGATAATAACCATCCCTACCCCGATAAACTCATCTTT. Translating it yields CACDTLRLGDNNHPYPDKLIF.

Remarks on this clone: At one end the junction does not follow the germline gene, possibly because of a read error. The chain combines TRDV2 with TRDJ1, with 10 bases lining up with TRDD3. Germline loops: CDR1 GEAIGNYY, CDR2 EKD. The CDR3 length is 18 residues. In nucleotides, the CDR3 is TGTGCCTGTGACACTCTGGGGGATAAAGGAGGATACACCGATAAACTCACCTTT. Its translation: CACDTLGDKGGYTDKLTF.

The chain joins TRDV2 to TRDJ1, with 10 bases identical to TRDD3. Per the germline V gene, CDR1 is GEAIGNYY and CDR2 is EKD. The J segment lost 2 bases and the V segment lost 2 bases, leaving 7 bases of the junction unmatched. This CDR3 spans 16 amino acids. In DNA, the CDR3 is TGTGCCTGTGACAGACTGGGGGATTTGATGACCGATAAACTCATCTTT. The encoded protein is CACDRLGDLMTDKLIF.

This clone occurred once. The chain combines TRDV2 with TRDJ1; 7 nucleotides agree with TRDD3. Germline-derived CDR1 and CDR2 are GEAIGNYY and EKD. With V trimmed by 3 bases and J by 3 bases, 9 bases remained unmatched. This CDR3 region has 15 residues. The chain's CDR3 is CACDLLGTHSDKLIF. The DNA for the CDR3 is TGTGCCTGTGACCTACTGGGGACACATTCCGATAAACTCATCTTT.

A remark on this clone: A much larger clone is a single base away; this may be a read error. The chain uses TRDV2 and TRDJ1; 12 bases fit TRDD3. With V trimmed by 6 bases and J by 2 bases, 9 bases remained unmatched. This CDR3 contains 16 residues. Germline V gene lookup returns CDR1 GEAIGNYY and CDR2 EKD. For the CDR3, the DNA is TGTGCCTGTTACGGTCTGGGGGATACGGGTACCGATAAACTCATCTTT. Protein: CACYGLGDTGTDKLIF.

This chain connects TRDV2 to TRDJ1, with D uncertain. The ends were cut back, 1 base at V and 5 bases at J, with 13 bases in the middle. The germline V gene has CDR1 GEAIGNYY and CDR2 EKD. This CDR3 comprises 14 residues. CDR3 residues: CACDTASVRDKLIF. CDR3 in DNA: TGTGCCTGTGACACGGCCTCAGTACGGGATAAACTCATCTTT.

V usage is TRDV2 and J usage is TRDJ1, with 10 bases aligning to TRDD3. Per the germline V gene, CDR1 is GEAIGNYY and CDR2 is EKD. Trimming cost V 3 bases and J 0 bases; bases outside gene matches: 12. The CDR3 loop spans 18 amino acids. CDR3 residues: CACDPLFTGGSYTDKLIF. The CDR3 DNA reads TGTGCCTGTGACCCCCTCTTTACTGGGGGATCCTACACCGATAAACTCATCTTT.

The V and J genes are TRDV2 and TRDJ1; D perhaps matches TRDD3 (6 bases). Trimming took 7 bases from V and 0 from J, leaving 20 bases between them. Germline CDR1 and CDR2: GEAIGNYY and EKD. The CDR3 contains 16 residues. CDR3 bases: TGTGCCTGCAATCCCCTTGGGGGCCTCAACACCGATAAACTCATCTTT. This gives the protein CACNPLGGLNTDKLIF.

There are a few counts of this clone. The gene calls are TRDV2 and TRDJ1; TRDD3 matches at 8 bases. CDR3 size: 18 residues. V was pared by 3 bases and J by 0 bases, with 14 bases of the junction left unmatched. Germline CDR1 is GEAIGNYY and CDR2 is EKD. The CDR3: CACDPLGDLKPYTDKLIF. In nucleotides, the CDR3 is TGTGCCTGTGACCCCCTGGGGGACCTCAAACCGTACACCGATAAACTCATCTTT.

The rearrangement uses TRDV2 and TRDJ1; 7 nucleotides line up with TRDD3. The germline gives CDR1 GEAIGNYY, CDR2 EKD. V trimming: 0 bases; J trimming: 2 bases; junction bases outside the gene matches: 14. The CDR3 is 18 residues long. The CDR3 sequence is CACDTLSSTGDQTDKLIF. CDR3 bases: TGTGCCTGTGACACCCTGAGTAGTACTGGGGACCAGACCGATAAACTCATCTTT.

Concerning this clone itself: At one of its ends the junction is not consistent with the germline gene, which may arise from a read error. This sequence joins TRDV2 and TRDJ2; 7 nucleotides agree with TRDD3. The CDR3 extends over 15 amino acids. Germline CDR1 is GEAIGNYY and CDR2 is EKD. CDR3 amino acids: CACDASLGNQTHLFF. In DNA, the CDR3 is TGTGCCTGTGACGCATCACTGGGGAACCAAACACACCTCTTCTTT.

For this clone: This CDR3 is also generated by other DNA sequences in the sample. The J gene is TRDJ1, the V gene TRDV2; the D gene is possibly TRDD3 (6 bases). V was clipped by 0 bases and J by 2 bases, with 9 bases between them. Germline V gives CDR1 GEAIGNYY, CDR2 EKD. The CDR3 has 14 residues. Here the CDR3 DNA reads TGTGCCTGTGACACCGTAGGGGGAACCGATAAACTCATCTTT. Protein product: CACDTVGGTDKLIF.

The rearrangement joins TRDV2 to TRDJ1; D is undetermined. This CDR3 region has 14 residues. The V gene's germline CDR1 is GEAIGNYY and CDR2 EKD. V was shortened by 3 bases and J by 1 base, with 11 bases between the two germline ends. In nucleotides, the CDR3 is TGTGCCTGTGACGACCTGCAGTCCACCGATAAACTCATCTTT. It translates to CACDDLQSTDKLIF.

This rearrangement joins TRDV2 to TRDJ1, with 7 bases aligning to TRDD3. V trimming: 3 bases; J trimming: 2 bases; junction bases outside the gene matches: 11. The CDR3 contains 16 residues. Germline loops: CDR1 GEAIGNYY, CDR2 EKD. CDR3 sequence: CACDVLSGGPTDKLIF. DNA for the CDR3: TGTGCCTGTGACGTTTTATCTGGGGGTCCAACCGATAAACTCATCTTT.

This clone occurred a few times. This chain links TRDV2 with TRDJ3; no firm D call. The CDR3 runs 19 residues. V lost 0 bases to trimming and J lost 1 base, with 15 bases between them. Germline V gene sequence: CDR1 GEAIGNYY, CDR2 EKD. The CDR3 protein is CACDTVSRPNSWDTRQMFF. The CDR3 nucleotides are TGTGCCTGTGACACCGTCTCAAGACCAAATTCCTGGGACACCCGACAGATGTTTTTC.

This CDR3 reads CACDRLGDRDKLIF. In nucleotides, the CDR3 is TGTGCCTGTGACCGACTGGGGGATAGAGATAAACTCATCTTT. The V gene is TRDV2, the J gene TRDJ1, with TRDD3 matching over 11 bases. This CDR3 contains 14 residues. CDR1 and CDR2 from the germline V gene are GEAIGNYY and EKD. J lost 5 bases, V lost 3 bases, and 4 bases had no gene match.

Regarding this clone: This sample also contains other DNA sequences that code for the same CDR3. V is TRDV2 and J is TRDJ3, with TRDD3 matching 13 bases. Germline V lookup: CDR1 GEAIGNYY, CDR2 EKD. There are 20 residues in the CDR3. V gave up 4 bases and J gave up 6 bases; unmatched junction bases: 14. In DNA, the CDR3 is TGTGCCTGTGATACCGTACTGGGGGATACGCCGCCCAAGGACACCCGACAGATGTTTTTC. Protein product: CACDTVLGDTPPKDTRQMFF.

CDR3 sequence (DNA): TGTGCCTGTGACAGCCTTGCGGGGATACACACCGATAAACTCATCTTT. Translated, it gives CACDSLAGIHTDKLIF. The V and J genes are TRDV2 and TRDJ1; 8 bases line up with TRDD3. The junction had 7 bases not matched to a gene; V was cut back by 2 bases and J by 0 bases. The V gene's germline CDR1 is GEAIGNYY and CDR2 EKD. This CDR3 has 16 amino acids.

By share, this clone ranks as large (0.1 to 1%). The chain joins TRDV2 to TRDJ1; a weak D match, TRDD3 (6 bases). The CDR3 consists of 14 residues. V was shortened by 3 bases and J by 5 bases, with 15 bases between the two germline ends. Germline V gene lookup returns CDR1 GEAIGNYY and CDR2 EKD. The CDR3 DNA sequence: TGTGCCTGTGACCCGTGGGGGCCAGAGGATAAACTCATCTTT. It is translated as CACDPWGPEDKLIF.

This clone was observed a few times. The chain has TRDV2 and TRDJ1; no firm D call. This CDR3 region has 16 residues. Germline V gene lookup returns CDR1 GEAIGNYY and CDR2 EKD. Trimming took 3 bases from V and 2 from J, leaving 18 bases between them. CDR3 protein: CACDPVPSDETDKLIF. In DNA, the CDR3 is TGTGCCTGTGACCCCGTACCATCGGATGAAACCGATAAACTCATCTTT.

Only a few counts were recorded for this clone. This rearrangement joins TRDV2 to TRDJ1; 12 bases fit TRDD3. Germline V gene lookup returns CDR1 GEAIGNYY and CDR2 EKD. This CDR3 has 20 residues. Trimming at V came to 3 bases and at J to 0 bases, leaving 16 bases not matched to a gene. In nucleotides, the CDR3 is TGTGCCTGTGACTCGGTACTGGGGGATACACAATCCCGTTACACCGATAAACTCATCTTT. Amino acid sequence: CACDSVLGDTQSRYTDKLIF.

This clone was recorded only once. The rearrangement joins TRDV2 to TRDJ1, with TRDD3 identical over 13 bases. The germline CDR1 and CDR2 sequences are GEAIGNYY and EKD. The ends lost 1 base at V and 4 bases at J; junction bases unmatched: 14. The length of the CDR3 is 19 residues. CDR3 loop: CACDTVERLGDTPGDKLIF. Written as DNA, the CDR3 is TGTGCCTGTGACACAGTCGAGAGACTGGGGGATACGCCGGGCGATAAACTCATCTTT.

This chain uses TRDV2 with TRDJ1, with 9 bases lining up with TRDD3. V gave up 0 bases and J gave up 0 bases; unmatched junction bases: 16. From germline, CDR1 is GEAIGNYY and CDR2 EKD. The length of the CDR3 is 20 residues. The CDR3 loop reads CACDTVNSGGLGPYTDKLIF. DNA of the CDR3: TGTGCCTGTGACACCGTAAACTCTGGGGGATTGGGTCCGTACACCGATAAACTCATCTTT.

The sample holds a few counts of this clone. The chain employs TRDV2 and TRDJ1; D may be TRDD3 (5 bases). Germline CDR1 is GEAIGNYY and CDR2 is EKD. The V gene lost 0 bases and the J gene lost 1 base, with 14 bases spanning the gap. The CDR3 spans 16 residues. The CDR3 region is CACDTVLASATDKLIF. CDR3 DNA sequence: TGTGCCTGTGACACCGTACTGGCCTCCGCCACCGATAAACTCATCTTT.

Relative to its sample, this clone is large. The CDR3 is CACDTVGDKGPLIF. Written as DNA, the CDR3 is TGTGCCTGTGACACCGTGGGCGATAAGGGACCCCTGATCTTT. The V call is TRDV2, the J call TRDJ4; D uncertain. Germline V gene data show CDR1 as GEAIGNYY and CDR2 as EKD. This CDR3 has 14 residues. V gave up 0 bases and J gave up 3 bases, with 13 bases separating them.

In its sample, this clone is large. The chain links TRDV2 to TRDJ1; 8 nucleotides align to TRDD3. Unmatched junction bases numbered 9, after V lost 2 bases and J lost 2 bases. The CDR3 has 16 residues. The germline CDR1 and CDR2 sequences are GEAIGNYY and EKD. Written as DNA, the CDR3 is TGTGCCTGTGACAGACTGGGGGTTACCCAGACCGATAAACTCATCTTT. This gives the protein CACDRLGVTQTDKLIF.

Here the CDR3 reads CACDPILLGDTNKLIF. In DNA form, the CDR3 reads TGTGCCTGTGACCCTATCTTACTGGGGGATACGAACAAACTCATCTTT. The V and J genes are TRDV2 and TRDJ1; 13 bases match TRDD3. Germline values: CDR1 GEAIGNYY, CDR2 EKD. The CDR3 contains 16 residues. V lost 3 bases to trimming and J lost 8 bases; unmatched junction nucleotides: 11.